This is a list of T cell receptor beta chains from one sample in a study of T-cell reconstitution after alpha-beta-depleted transplantation in children. Using its own MiXCR run on the PCR reads, TCRdb lists one record per CDR3 protein. Here the sample spans around 100,000 distinct CDR3 sequences, 10% being singletons. The source was PBMCs, collected before TCRalphabeta/CD19-depleted stem cell transplant. These receptors were collected from a boy between 2 and 10 years old with acute lymphoblastic leukemia, due to receive a stem cell transplant. CDR3s include the opening cysteine and the closing phenylalanine or tryptophan. The order of the fields is V gene, D gene, J gene, clone size, CDR3 DNA, CDR3 protein. The D gene is left open where the match is weak. Clone sizes are given selectively: once, few, many, or a class where the clone is expanded.

v_gene: TRBV10-2
d_gene: TRBD1
j_gene: TRBJ2-4
abundance: NA
CDR3nt: TGCGCCAGCAGTGAGTCGGGACGACAGGGGCTTCAGTACTTC
CDR3aa: CASSESGRQGLQYF

v_gene: TRBV7-3
d_gene: NA
j_gene: TRBJ2-5
abundance: many
CDR3nt: TGTGCCAGCAGCTTAAGTGGACATGCACAAGAGACCCAGTACTTC
CDR3aa: CASSLSGHAQETQYF

v_gene: TRBV29-1
d_gene: TRBD1
j_gene: TRBJ2-5
abundance: NA
CDR3nt: TGCAGCGTGGGACAGGATTCGGGAAAGACCCAGTACTTC
CDR3aa: CSVGQDSGKTQYF

v_gene: TRBV7-6
d_gene: NA
j_gene: TRBJ1-5
abundance: few
CDR3nt: TGTGCCAGCAGCTTAGTGGGGGGCCGGGATCAGCCCCAGCATTTT
CDR3aa: CASSLVGGRDQPQHF

v_gene: TRBV5-1
d_gene: TRBD2
j_gene: TRBJ2-2
abundance: many
CDR3nt: TGCGCCAGCAGCTCGATCGGACTAGCGGCCTCTGGAGGTACCGGGGAGCTGTTTTTT
CDR3aa: CASSSIGLAASGGTGELFF

v_gene: TRBV20-1
d_gene: NA
j_gene: TRBJ1-5
abundance: NA
CDR3nt: TGCAGTGCCAGCGAACAGGGTGGCAAACAGCCCCAGCATTTT
CDR3aa: CSASEQGGKQPQHF

v_gene: TRBV12-3/TRBV12-4
d_gene: TRBD2
j_gene: TRBJ2-1
abundance: NA
CDR3nt: TGTGCCAGCAGTTCGCCAGGACTAGCGGGAGGACGTTCCTACAATGAGCAGTTCTTC
CDR3aa: CASSSPGLAGGRSYNEQFF

v_gene: TRBV29-1
d_gene: NA
j_gene: TRBJ2-7
abundance: few
CDR3nt: TGCAGCGTTGAAGGCCAGCCTCCCTACGAGCAGTACTTC
CDR3aa: CSVEGQPPYEQYF

v_gene: TRBV10-3
d_gene: NA
j_gene: TRBJ2-2
abundance: few
CDR3nt: TGTGCCATCAGTGCTAACAGCGGGGAGCTGTTTTTT
CDR3aa: CAISANSGELFF

v_gene: TRBV5-1
d_gene: TRBD1
j_gene: TRBJ2-7
abundance: many
CDR3nt: TGCGCCAGCAGCATCGGACAGGGGGCCGAGCAGTACTTC
CDR3aa: CASSIGQGAEQYF

v_gene: TRBV7-2
d_gene: TRBD2
j_gene: TRBJ2-1
abundance: NA
CDR3nt: TGTGCCAGCAGCCAGACTAGCGGGAGTATAGGTGAGCAGTTCTTC
CDR3aa: CASSQTSGSIGEQFF

v_gene: TRBV2
d_gene: NA
j_gene: TRBJ2-1
abundance: NA
CDR3nt: TGTGCCAGTACTCAATCATACCCGGGGTTACATGAGCAGTTCTTC
CDR3aa: CASTQSYPGLHEQFF

v_gene: TRBV7-9
d_gene: TRBD2
j_gene: TRBJ2-7
abundance: NA
CDR3nt: TGTGCCAGCAGCCTAACTAGCGGGAGTAGCGAGCAGTACTTC
CDR3aa: CASSLTSGSSEQYF

v_gene: TRBV5-1
d_gene: TRBD2
j_gene: TRBJ2-2
abundance: many
CDR3nt: TGCGCCAGCAGCTTAGTAGCGGGGAACACCGGGGAGCTGTTTTTT
CDR3aa: CASSLVAGNTGELFF

v_gene: TRBV7-9
d_gene: NA
j_gene: TRBJ1-1
abundance: few
CDR3nt: TGTGCCAGCAGCTTAGAGGCAGCGAGGGGAGCTGAAGCTTTCTTT
CDR3aa: CASSLEAARGAEAFF

v_gene: TRBV29-1
d_gene: TRBD2
j_gene: TRBJ2-7
abundance: NA
CDR3nt: TGCAGCGTTGGAGGGACTAGCGCCTACGAGCAGTACTTC
CDR3aa: CSVGGTSAYEQYF

v_gene: TRBV29-1
d_gene: NA
j_gene: TRBJ2-7
abundance: NA
CDR3nt: TGCAGCGCCCGTGGAGGTTCCTACGAGCAGTACTTC
CDR3aa: CSARGGSYEQYF

v_gene: TRBV7-2
d_gene: NA
j_gene: TRBJ2-7
abundance: few
CDR3nt: TGTGCCAGCAGCTCCTCAAGCGATCTGGGCTACGAGCAGTACTTC
CDR3aa: CASSSSSDLGYEQYF

v_gene: TRBV20-1
d_gene: NA
j_gene: TRBJ1-1
abundance: NA
CDR3nt: TGCAGTGCGTCAGGGAACACTGAAGCTTTCTTT
CDR3aa: CSASGNTEAFF

v_gene: TRBV12-3/TRBV12-4
d_gene: NA
j_gene: TRBJ1-1
abundance: many
CDR3nt: TGTGCCAGCAAAGACAGATACACTGAAGCTTTCTTT
CDR3aa: CASKDRYTEAFF

v_gene: TRBV7-8
d_gene: NA
j_gene: TRBJ2-3
abundance: NA
CDR3nt: TGTGCCAGCAGCGTGGACGGGCGTTCGGATACGCAGTATTTT
CDR3aa: CASSVDGRSDTQYF

v_gene: TRBV3-1
d_gene: NA
j_gene: TRBJ2-5
abundance: many
CDR3nt: TGTGCCAGCAGCCAATGGGGGCGAGAGATGGCCCAGTACTTC
CDR3aa: CASSQWGREMAQYF

v_gene: TRBV29-1
d_gene: TRBD1
j_gene: TRBJ2-1
abundance: NA
CDR3nt: TGCAGCGTTCGAGTTGTGACAGGGGGCTTCCGAGGGGTCGATGAGCAGTTCTTC
CDR3aa: CSVRVVTGGFRGVDEQFF

v_gene: TRBV10-2
d_gene: TRBD1
j_gene: TRBJ2-3
abundance: many
CDR3nt: TGCGCCAGCAGTGACGTGGGACAGGGGGTATGGGATACGCAGTATTTT
CDR3aa: CASSDVGQGVWDTQYF

v_gene: TRBV7-9
d_gene: NA
j_gene: TRBJ1-2
abundance: NA
CDR3nt: TGTGCCAGCAGCTCCAGGGAGGGTGGCTACACCTTC
CDR3aa: CASSSREGGYTF

v_gene: TRBV7-8
d_gene: TRBD1
j_gene: TRBJ2-3
abundance: NA
CDR3nt: TGTGCCAGCAGCTTAGCCGTGGGACGAGACAGGGCCATCCTTGGTACGCAGTATTTT
CDR3aa: CASSLAVGRDRAILGTQYF

v_gene: TRBV3-1
d_gene: NA
j_gene: TRBJ2-1
abundance: NA
CDR3nt: TGTGCCAGCAGTACAACATTGAACTCCTACAATGAGCAGTTCTTC
CDR3aa: CASSTTLNSYNEQFF

v_gene: TRBV5-1
d_gene: NA
j_gene: TRBJ1-2
abundance: few
CDR3nt: TGCGCCAGCAGCCCCGAACCGGGACTAAGTTCGGGGGACACCTTC
CDR3aa: CASSPEPGLSSGDTF

v_gene: TRBV20-1
d_gene: NA
j_gene: TRBJ1-2
abundance: NA
CDR3nt: TGCAGTGCTAGAGCTGACACGGACGATTTAAACGGCTACACCTTC
CDR3aa: CSARADTDDLNGYTF

v_gene: TRBV15
d_gene: TRBD2
j_gene: TRBJ2-7
abundance: many
CDR3nt: TGTGCCACCAGCAGAGATTCTAGCGGGAACTACGAGCAGTACTTC
CDR3aa: CATSRDSSGNYEQYF

v_gene: TRBV18
d_gene: NA
j_gene: TRBJ1-2
abundance: many
CDR3nt: TGTGCCAGCTCGTCAGGGAGTTACGGCTATGGCTACACCTTC
CDR3aa: CASSSGSYGYGYTF